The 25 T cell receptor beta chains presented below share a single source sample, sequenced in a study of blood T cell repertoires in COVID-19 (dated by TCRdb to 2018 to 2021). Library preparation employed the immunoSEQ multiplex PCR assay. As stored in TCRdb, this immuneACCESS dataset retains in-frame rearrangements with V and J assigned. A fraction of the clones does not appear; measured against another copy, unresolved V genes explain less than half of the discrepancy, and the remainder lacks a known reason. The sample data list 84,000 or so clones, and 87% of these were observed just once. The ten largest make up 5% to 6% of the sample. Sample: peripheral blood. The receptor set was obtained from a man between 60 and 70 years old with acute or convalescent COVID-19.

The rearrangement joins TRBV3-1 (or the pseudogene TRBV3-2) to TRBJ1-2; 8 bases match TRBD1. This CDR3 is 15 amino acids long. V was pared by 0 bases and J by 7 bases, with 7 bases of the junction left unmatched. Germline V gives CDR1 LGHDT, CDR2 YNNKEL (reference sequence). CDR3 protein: CASSQEAGGLRGYTF. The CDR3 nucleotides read TGTGCCAGCAGCCAAGAGGCAGGGGGCTTACGTGGCTACACCTTC.

The CDR3 reads CASSLQGAVPAGEQYF. Written as DNA, the CDR3 is TGTGCCAGCAGCTTACAGGGGGCGGTGCCGGCAGGCGAGCAGTACTTC. The chain uses TRBV11-2 and TRBJ2-7, with 8 bases aligning to TRBD1. The CDR3 runs 16 residues. Per the germline V gene, CDR1 is SGHAT and CDR2 is FQNNGV. Trimming cost V 2 bases and J 6 bases; bases outside gene matches: 12.

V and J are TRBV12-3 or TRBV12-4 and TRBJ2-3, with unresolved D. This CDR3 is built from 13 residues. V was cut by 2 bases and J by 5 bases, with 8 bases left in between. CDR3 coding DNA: TGTGCCAGCAGTTTAAAGTTACTAGATACGCAGTATTTT. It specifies CASSLKLLDTQYF.

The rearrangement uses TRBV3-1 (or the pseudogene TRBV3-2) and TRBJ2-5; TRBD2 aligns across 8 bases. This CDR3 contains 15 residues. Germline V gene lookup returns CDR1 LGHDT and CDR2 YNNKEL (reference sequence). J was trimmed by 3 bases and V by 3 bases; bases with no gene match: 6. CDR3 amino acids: CASSQRGLGKETQYF. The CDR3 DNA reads TGTGCCAGCAGCCAGAGGGGACTAGGGAAAGAGACCCAGTACTTC.

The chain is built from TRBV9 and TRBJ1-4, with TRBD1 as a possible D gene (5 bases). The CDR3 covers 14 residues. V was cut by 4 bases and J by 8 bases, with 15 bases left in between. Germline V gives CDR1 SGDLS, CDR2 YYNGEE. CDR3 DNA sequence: TGTGCCAGCAGCCCCGCGGGGGGGGGAGAAAAACTGTTTTTT. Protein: CASSPAGGGEKLFF. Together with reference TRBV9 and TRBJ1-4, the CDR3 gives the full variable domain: DSGVTQTPKHLITATGQRVTLRCSPRSGDLSVYWYQQSLDQGLQFLIQYYNGEERAKGNILERFSAQQFPDLHSELNLSSLELGDSALYFCASSPAGGGEKLFFGSGTQLSVL.

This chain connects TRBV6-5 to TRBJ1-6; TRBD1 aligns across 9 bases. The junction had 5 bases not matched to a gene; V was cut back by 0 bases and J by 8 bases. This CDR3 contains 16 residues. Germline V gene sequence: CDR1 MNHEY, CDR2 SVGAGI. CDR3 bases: TGTGCCAGCAGTTACTCGGGGACAGGGACATATTCACCCCTCCACTTT. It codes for CASSYSGTGTYSPLHF.

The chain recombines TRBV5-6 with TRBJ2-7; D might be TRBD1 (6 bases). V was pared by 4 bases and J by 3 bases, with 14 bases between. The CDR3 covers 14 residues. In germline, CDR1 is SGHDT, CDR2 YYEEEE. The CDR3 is CASSNRDTFYEQYF. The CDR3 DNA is TGTGCCAGCAGCAACCGGGACACCTTCTACGAGCAGTACTTC.

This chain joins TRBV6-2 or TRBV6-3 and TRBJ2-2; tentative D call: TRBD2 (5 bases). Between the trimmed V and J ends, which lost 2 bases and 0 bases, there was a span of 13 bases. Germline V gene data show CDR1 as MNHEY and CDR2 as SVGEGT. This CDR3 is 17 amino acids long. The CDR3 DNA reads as TGTGCCAGCAGTTACGTGAACGCGGGTGCGAACACCGGGGAGCTGTTTTTT. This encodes CASSYVNAGANTGELFF.

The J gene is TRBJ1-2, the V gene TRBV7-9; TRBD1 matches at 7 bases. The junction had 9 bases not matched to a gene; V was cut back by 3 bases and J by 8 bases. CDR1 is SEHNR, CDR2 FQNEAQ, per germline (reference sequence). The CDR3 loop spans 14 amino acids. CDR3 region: CASSFSDREEGYTF. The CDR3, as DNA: TGTGCCAGCAGCTTTAGCGACAGGGAGGAAGGCTACACCTTC.

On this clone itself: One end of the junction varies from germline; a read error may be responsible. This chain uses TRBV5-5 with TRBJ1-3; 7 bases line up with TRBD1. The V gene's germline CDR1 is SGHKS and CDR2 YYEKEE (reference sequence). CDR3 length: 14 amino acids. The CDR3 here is CASSYAPGQPKGSF. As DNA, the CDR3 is TGTGCCAGCAGCTATGCTCCGGGACAGCCGAAAGGGAGTTTT.

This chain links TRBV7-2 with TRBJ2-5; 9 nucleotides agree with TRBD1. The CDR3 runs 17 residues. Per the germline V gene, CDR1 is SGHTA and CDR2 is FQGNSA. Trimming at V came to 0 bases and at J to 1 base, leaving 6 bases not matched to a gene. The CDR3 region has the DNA TGTGCCAGCAGCTTAGCGTCAGGGACAGGGTCCCAAGAGACCCAGTACTTC. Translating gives CASSLASGTGSQETQYF.

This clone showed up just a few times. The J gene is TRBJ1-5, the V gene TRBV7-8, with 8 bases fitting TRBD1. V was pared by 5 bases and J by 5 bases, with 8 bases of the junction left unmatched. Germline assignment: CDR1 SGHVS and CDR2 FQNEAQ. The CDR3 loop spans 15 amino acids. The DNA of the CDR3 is TGTGCCAGCAGCCGGGCGGACAGGGCGGATCAGCCCCAGCATTTT. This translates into CASSRADRADQPQHF.

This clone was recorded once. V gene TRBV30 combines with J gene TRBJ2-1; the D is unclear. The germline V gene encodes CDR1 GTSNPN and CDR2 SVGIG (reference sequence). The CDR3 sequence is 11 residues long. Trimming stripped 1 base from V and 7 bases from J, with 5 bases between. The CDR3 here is CAWSALNEQFF. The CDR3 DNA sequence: TGTGCCTGGAGTGCTCTGAATGAGCAGTTCTTC.

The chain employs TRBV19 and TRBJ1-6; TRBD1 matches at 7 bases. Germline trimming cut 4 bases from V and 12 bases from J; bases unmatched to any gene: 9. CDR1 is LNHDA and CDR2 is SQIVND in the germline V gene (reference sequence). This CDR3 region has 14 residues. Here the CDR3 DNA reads TGTGCCAGTAGTAGAAGGACAGGCCTTCGACCCCTCCACTTT. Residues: CASSRRTGLRPLHF.

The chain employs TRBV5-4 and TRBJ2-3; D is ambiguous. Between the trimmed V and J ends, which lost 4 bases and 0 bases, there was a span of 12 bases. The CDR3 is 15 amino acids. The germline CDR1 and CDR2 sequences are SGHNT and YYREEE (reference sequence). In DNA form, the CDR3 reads TGTGCCAGCAGCCCTGGGCAGGCGAGCACAGATACGCAGTATTTT. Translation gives CASSPGQASTDTQYF.

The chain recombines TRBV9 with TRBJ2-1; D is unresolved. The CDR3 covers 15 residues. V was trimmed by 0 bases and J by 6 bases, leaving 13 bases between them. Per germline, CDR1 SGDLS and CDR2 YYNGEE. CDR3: CASSVGAAQFNEQFF. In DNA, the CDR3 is TGTGCCAGCAGCGTAGGGGCTGCGCAATTCAATGAGCAGTTCTTC.

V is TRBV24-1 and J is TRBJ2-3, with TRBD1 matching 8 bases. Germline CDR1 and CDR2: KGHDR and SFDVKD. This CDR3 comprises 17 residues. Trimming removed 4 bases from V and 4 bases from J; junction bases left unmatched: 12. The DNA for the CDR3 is TGTGCCACCAGTGACCTTGGGACAGGTCGGACCGCAGATACGCAGTATTTT. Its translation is CATSDLGTGRTADTQYF.

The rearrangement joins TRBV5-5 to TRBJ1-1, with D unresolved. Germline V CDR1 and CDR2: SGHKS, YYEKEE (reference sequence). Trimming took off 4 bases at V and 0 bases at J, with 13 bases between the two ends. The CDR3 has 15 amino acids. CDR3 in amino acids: CASSELGGMNTEAFF. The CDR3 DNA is TGTGCCAGCAGCGAGCTTGGAGGGATGAACACTGAAGCTTTCTTT.

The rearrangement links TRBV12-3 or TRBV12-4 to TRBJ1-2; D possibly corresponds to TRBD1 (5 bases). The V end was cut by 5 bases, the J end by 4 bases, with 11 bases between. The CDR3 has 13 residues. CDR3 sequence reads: CASSADRSYGYTF. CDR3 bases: TGTGCCAGCAGTGCAGACAGATCCTATGGCTACACCTTC.

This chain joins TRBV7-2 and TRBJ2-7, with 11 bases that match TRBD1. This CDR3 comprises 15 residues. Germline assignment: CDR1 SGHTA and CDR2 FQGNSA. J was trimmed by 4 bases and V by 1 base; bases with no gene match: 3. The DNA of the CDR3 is TGTGCCAGCAGCTTAGGGGGACAGGGGGGATACGAGCAGTACTTC. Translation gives CASSLGGQGGYEQYF.

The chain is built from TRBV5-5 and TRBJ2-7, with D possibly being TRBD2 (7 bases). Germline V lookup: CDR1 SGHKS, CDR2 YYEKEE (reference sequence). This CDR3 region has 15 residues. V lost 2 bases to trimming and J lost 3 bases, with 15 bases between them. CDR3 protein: CASSFAGGAGYEQYF. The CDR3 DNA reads TGTGCCAGCAGCTTTGCTGGGGGGGCAGGCTACGAGCAGTACTTC.

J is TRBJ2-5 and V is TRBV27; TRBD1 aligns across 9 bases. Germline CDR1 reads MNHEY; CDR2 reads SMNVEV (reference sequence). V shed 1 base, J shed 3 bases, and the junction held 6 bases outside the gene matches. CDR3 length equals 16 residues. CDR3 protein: CASSLYRGTGKETQYF. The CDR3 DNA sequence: TGTGCCAGCAGTTTATACCGCGGGACAGGGAAAGAGACCCAGTACTTC.

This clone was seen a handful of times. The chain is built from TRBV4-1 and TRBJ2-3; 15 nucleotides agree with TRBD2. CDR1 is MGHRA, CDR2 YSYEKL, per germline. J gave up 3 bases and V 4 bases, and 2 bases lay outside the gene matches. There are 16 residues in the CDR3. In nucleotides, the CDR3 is TGCGCCAGCAGCCCGGGGACTAGCGGGAGGACAGATACGCAGTATTTT. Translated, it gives CASSPGTSGRTDTQYF.

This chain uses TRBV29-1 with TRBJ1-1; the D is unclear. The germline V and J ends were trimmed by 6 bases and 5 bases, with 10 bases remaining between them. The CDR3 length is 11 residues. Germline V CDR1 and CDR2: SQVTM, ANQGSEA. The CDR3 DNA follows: TGCAGCGTCGTCAGAGGTACTGAAGCTTTCTTT. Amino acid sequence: CSVVRGTEAFF. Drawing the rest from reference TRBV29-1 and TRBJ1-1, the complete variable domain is SAVISQKPSRDICQRGTSLTIQCQVDSQVTMMFWYRQQPGQSLTLIATANQGSEATYESGFVIDKFPISRPNLTFSTLTVSNMSPEDSSIYLCSVVRGTEAFFGQGTRLTVV.

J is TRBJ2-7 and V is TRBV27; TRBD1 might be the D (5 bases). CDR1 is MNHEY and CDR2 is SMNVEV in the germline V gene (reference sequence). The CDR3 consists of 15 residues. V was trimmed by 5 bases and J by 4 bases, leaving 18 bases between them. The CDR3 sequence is CASSQYGAGPYEQYF. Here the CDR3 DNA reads TGTGCCAGCAGTCAGTATGGGGCCGGGCCTTACGAGCAGTACTTC.